The clone carrying this T cell receptor (beta chain) showed up many times. First-strand cDNA used TRAV- and TRBV-specific primers, covering alpha and beta chains. TCR amplification used 15 to 20 PCR cycles, a constant-region primer and a V-primer adapter. TCRdb passed the reads through MiXCR, listing each CDR3 protein once. The sample has 70,000 to 90,000 distinct CDR3 sequences, 18% seen once; the top ten hold roughly 2.8%. The time point here: before trial treatment. The sample is drawn from a study of low-dose radiotherapy and immunotherapy resistance in tumors. Turning to the study itself: Patients of Cohort 1 had 0.5 Gy fractions every 2 weeks, which summed to 6.5 Gy.

V lost 5 bases, J lost 5 bases, and 3 bases stayed unmatched. There are 13 residues in the CDR3. The germline V gene encodes CDR1 LGHDT and CDR2 YNNKEL (reference sequence). The TCR originated in a male donor with prostate cancer. The chain combines TRBV3-1 with TRBJ2-1, with 7 nucleotides matching TRBD1. Sample: PBMCs, taken before treatment. The CDR3 sequence is CASSWDRDNEQFF. The CDR3 DNA follows: TGTGCCAGCAGCTGGGACAGAGACAATGAGCAGTTCTTC.